These 6 T cell receptor beta chains were all obtained from the same sample, sequenced in a study of HIV-infected patients and healthy controls. All unsorted peripheral T cells were captured because whole blood was used without fractionation. Alpha and beta constant-region primers primed reverse transcription of around 500 ng RNA. Alpha and beta chain libraries were made separately by chain-specific third strand synthesis with multiplexing indices. Each CDR3 protein is one row after TCRdb ran MiXCR on the 5' RACE reads. The sample lists about 11,000 distinct CDR3 sequences, about 5.1% occurring once. The sequenced material came from blood. These receptors came from an adult in good health.

By share of the sample, this clonotype is medium-sized. CDR3 protein: CASSLVEFQGTSREVGYGYTF. CDR3 nucleotide sequence: TGTGCCAGCAGCTTAGTAGAGTTTCAGGGGACAAGCCGCGAGGTTGGCTATGGCTACACCTTC. The V gene is TRBV11-2, the J gene TRBJ1-2, with D perhaps matching TRBD1 (6 bases). Germline CDR1 and CDR2: SGHAT and FQNNGV. V lost 1 base and J 4 bases, leaving 31 bases between the germline ends. This CDR3 has 21 amino acids.

This clonotype was seen repeatedly, ten times or more. The chain carries TRBV7-9 and TRBJ2-1; a weak D match, TRBD1 (5 bases). The CDR3 length is 12 residues. Trimming pared 4 bases from V and 9 bases from J, leaving 10 bases between. Per the germline V gene, CDR1 is SEHNR and CDR2 is FQNEAQ (reference sequence). The CDR3 sequence: CASSSQGAEQFF. As DNA, the CDR3 is TGTGCCAGCAGCTCGCAGGGTGCTGAGCAGTTCTTC.

This clonotype was counted ten times or more. This rearrangement joins TRBV10-3 to TRBJ2-7; possibly TRBD2 for D (6 bases). Looked up from germline, CDR1 is ENHRY and CDR2 is SYGVKD. V lost 2 bases and J 9 bases, leaving 14 bases between the germline ends. The CDR3 contains 13 residues. As DNA, the CDR3 is TGTGCCATCAGTGAGAGTGGAGTGCGGGGGCAGTACTTC. Encoded protein: CAISESGVRGQYF.

In this sample, this clonotype is medium-sized. The chain couples TRBV7-9 to TRBJ1-6; D is ambiguous. The germline V gene has CDR1 SEHNR and CDR2 FQNEAQ (reference sequence). V gave up 1 base and J gave up 9 bases, with 10 bases separating them. The CDR3 is made up of 14 amino acids. The CDR3 DNA is TGTGCCAGCAGCTTAGACTCCCTGGGTTCACCCCTCCACTTT. Translated: CASSLDSLGSPLHF.

In its sample, this clonotype is medium-sized. The chain is built from TRBV3-1 and TRBJ1-1, with 8 positions matching TRBD1. The CDR3 is 13 amino acids. V was clipped by 0 bases and J by 9 bases; unmatched bases: 3. The germline gives CDR1 LGHDT, CDR2 YNNKEL (reference sequence). CDR3 loop: CASSQEAGGKAFF. CDR3 sequence (DNA): TGTGCCAGCAGCCAAGAGGCAGGGGGCAAAGCTTTCTTT.

The chain links TRBV3-1 to TRBJ1-2; D perhaps matches TRBD1 (6 bases). This CDR3 spans 14 amino acids. V dropped 4 bases and J dropped 7 bases, with 16 bases sitting between them. Germline CDR1 reads LGHDT; CDR2 reads YNNKEL (reference sequence). CDR3 sequence: CASSPLLAGVGYTF. The CDR3, as DNA: TGTGCCAGCAGCCCCTTGTTGGCAGGGGTTGGCTACACCTTC. Drawing the rest from reference TRBV3-1 and TRBJ1-2, the complete variable domain is DTAVSQTPKYLVTQMGNDKSIKCEQNLGHDTMYWYKQDSKKFLKIMFSYNNKELIINETVPNRFSPKSPDKAHLNLHINSLELGDSAVYFCASSPLLAGVGYTFGSGTRLTVV.